The rows below give T cell receptor beta chains drawn from one sample of a study of shared clonotypes between healthy human individuals. Profiling relied on immunoSEQ multiplex PCR, and the TCRdb table lists in-frame clones only, not all of them. The table has about 2.1 million clones, approximately 94% seen once. The sequenced material came from naive CD8+ T cells from PBMCs. The receptors here all came from a man aged 18 to 29 in good health. Some clones in this sample may be carry-over from other donors' samples. The CDR3 runs from the conserved cysteine through the conserved F or W. D genes are given only for firm matches. Clone size is shown for a subset of rows, as once, few, many or a class of expanded clone.

j_gene: TRBJ2-1; d_gene: .; v_gene: TRBV28; abundance: once; len: 15; CDR3nt: TGTGCCAGCAGTTCCCCGACAGAGTGGAACAATGAGCAGTTCTTC; CDR3aa: CASSSPTEWNNEQFF
j_gene: TRBJ1-2; d_gene: .; v_gene: TRBV7-9; abundance: .; len: 14; CDR3nt: TGTGCCAGCAGACCCAAGACAGGTGGCTCTGGCTACACCTTC; CDR3aa: CASRPKTGGSGYTF
j_gene: TRBJ2-7; d_gene: .; v_gene: TRBV5-6; abundance: once; len: 13; CDR3nt: TGTGCCAGCAGCTTGGTCTCAGCCTACGAGCAGTACTTC; CDR3aa: CASSLVSAYEQYF
j_gene: TRBJ1-2; d_gene: .; v_gene: TRBV27; abundance: .; len: 14; CDR3nt: TGTGCCAGCAGTGCCCGGGGAGTCTACTATGGCTACACCTTC; CDR3aa: CASSARGVYYGYTF
j_gene: TRBJ2-7; d_gene: TRBD2; v_gene: TRBV28; abundance: .; len: 14; CDR3nt: TGTGCCAGCAGAAGGCGGGTGGCGGGAGCCGAGCAGTACTTC; CDR3aa: CASRRRVAGAEQYF
j_gene: TRBJ1-1; d_gene: .; v_gene: TRBV4-2; abundance: .; len: 12; CDR3nt: TGTGCCAGCAGCCAACAGGGGTTGGAAGCTTTCTTT; CDR3aa: CASSQQGLEAFF
j_gene: TRBJ2-7; d_gene: .; v_gene: TRBV4-1; abundance: once; len: 15; CDR3nt: TGCGCCAGCAGCCAAGTAATGGGGTCGGGCAACGAGCAGTACTTC; CDR3aa: CASSQVMGSGNEQYF
j_gene: TRBJ2-7; d_gene: .; v_gene: TRBV28; abundance: .; len: 16; CDR3nt: .; CDR3aa: CASSFLAEWTINEQYF
j_gene: TRBJ1-2; d_gene: TRBD1; v_gene: TRBV18; abundance: .; len: 15; CDR3nt: TGTGCCAGCTCACCGGACAGGACAGGCGGAAGCGGCTACACCTTC; CDR3aa: CASSPDRTGGSGYTF
j_gene: TRBJ1-1; d_gene: .; v_gene: TRBV11-2; abundance: .; len: 15; CDR3nt: TGTGCCAGCAGCTTAGTAGGGCAGCGTAACACTGAAGCTTTCTTT; CDR3aa: CASSLVGQRNTEAFF
j_gene: TRBJ2-2; d_gene: TRBD2; v_gene: TRBV5-6; abundance: .; len: 16; CDR3nt: TGTGCCAGCAGCTTACTAGCGGGAGCGCACACCGGGGAGCTGTTTTTT; CDR3aa: CASSLLAGAHTGELFF
j_gene: TRBJ1-2; d_gene: .; v_gene: TRBV14; abundance: .; len: 17; CDR3nt: TGTGCCAGCAGAAAAGGGGGGGCACCCCACCCCCTATATGGCTACACCTTC; CDR3aa: CASRKGGAPHPLYGYTF
j_gene: TRBJ2-7; d_gene: TRBD2; v_gene: TRBV28; abundance: .; len: 15; CDR3nt: TGTGCCAGCAGTTTAGGAACGGGAGGATTCGGCGAGCAGTACTTC; CDR3aa: CASSLGTGGFGEQYF
j_gene: TRBJ1-2; d_gene: .; v_gene: TRBV6-1; abundance: .; len: 16; CDR3nt: TGTGCCAGCAGTGAATTGGACGACGGTCCAGGGTACGGCTACACCTTC; CDR3aa: CASSELDDGPGYGYTF
j_gene: TRBJ2-5; d_gene: TRBD1; v_gene: TRBV19; abundance: .; len: 15; CDR3nt: TGTGCCAGTAGTATTACAGGGGGATTGGGAGAGACCCAGTACTTC; CDR3aa: CASSITGGLGETQYF
j_gene: TRBJ2-5; d_gene: TRBD1; v_gene: TRBV5-5; abundance: .; len: 15; CDR3nt: TGTGCCAGCAGCCGACCGGGACAGGTCCAAGAGACCCAGTACTTC; CDR3aa: CASSRPGQVQETQYF
j_gene: TRBJ1-4; d_gene: TRBD1; v_gene: TRBV14; abundance: .; len: 15; CDR3nt: TGTGCCAGCAGCCAAAGACAGGGTTGGAGCGAAAAACTGTTTTTT; CDR3aa: CASSQRQGWSEKLFF
j_gene: TRBJ2-1; d_gene: .; v_gene: TRBV2; abundance: once; len: 15; CDR3nt: TGTGCCAGCAGTGAAGTAAGGACACCCTACAATGAGCAGTTCTTC; CDR3aa: CASSEVRTPYNEQFF
j_gene: TRBJ1-1; d_gene: .; v_gene: TRBV11-2; abundance: .; len: 13; CDR3nt: TGTGCCAGCAGCTTAGAGAAGAGGGACAAAGCTTTCTTT; CDR3aa: CASSLEKRDKAFF
j_gene: TRBJ1-1; d_gene: .; v_gene: TRBV5-1; abundance: .; len: 15; CDR3nt: TGCGCCAGCAGCTTAGAACATGGCAGGAACACTGAAGCTTTCTTT; CDR3aa: CASSLEHGRNTEAFF
j_gene: TRBJ1-4; d_gene: .; v_gene: TRBV6-1; abundance: once; len: 11; CDR3nt: TGTGCCAGCAGAGTTTATGAAAAACTGTTTTTT; CDR3aa: CASRVYEKLFF
j_gene: TRBJ2-1; d_gene: TRBD2; v_gene: TRBV27; abundance: .; len: 15; CDR3nt: TGTGCCACCGACGCCGGGACTAGCGGGAGGGATGAGCAGTTCTTC; CDR3aa: CATDAGTSGRDEQFF
j_gene: TRBJ2-3; d_gene: TRBD2; v_gene: TRBV27; abundance: .; len: 15; CDR3nt: TGTGCCAGCAGTGCCGGGACTAGCGGCACAGATACGCAGTATTTT; CDR3aa: CASSAGTSGTDTQYF
j_gene: TRBJ2-5; d_gene: .; v_gene: TRBV7-9; abundance: few; len: 13; CDR3nt: TGTGCCAGCAGCTTAGCACTCCAAGAGACCCAGTACTTC; CDR3aa: CASSLALQETQYF
j_gene: TRBJ2-1; d_gene: TRBD2; v_gene: TRBV2; abundance: .; len: 18; CDR3nt: TGTGCCAGCAGTGAACCTTCCCGGCGGGAGGGCTCCTACAATGAGCAGTTCTTC; CDR3aa: CASSEPSRREGSYNEQFF
j_gene: TRBJ1-3; d_gene: .; v_gene: TRBV6-5; abundance: .; len: 15; CDR3nt: TGTGCCAGCAGGCCCCAAGTAGGGGACTCAAACACCATATATTTT; CDR3aa: CASRPQVGDSNTIYF
j_gene: TRBJ1-3; d_gene: TRBD1; v_gene: TRBV10-3; abundance: .; len: 18; CDR3nt: TGTGCCATCAGTGAAAGGGACAGCAAGGTTCCGTCCGGAAACACCATATATTTT; CDR3aa: CAISERDSKVPSGNTIYF
j_gene: TRBJ1-2; d_gene: .; v_gene: TRBV5-1; abundance: .; len: 15; CDR3nt: TGCGCCAGCAGCCCCGTAGGGGGAGCGCAGTATGGCTACACCTTC; CDR3aa: CASSPVGGAQYGYTF
j_gene: TRBJ1-2; d_gene: .; v_gene: TRBV7-8; abundance: .; len: 15; CDR3nt: TGTGCCAGCAGCCTCCGAGCTTCCCGAGCCTATGGCTACACCTTC; CDR3aa: CASSLRASRAYGYTF
j_gene: TRBJ1-1; d_gene: TRBD1; v_gene: TRBV5-1; abundance: .; len: 17; CDR3nt: TGCGCCAGCAGCTTGAGCAGGGGGGAACCCATGAACACTGAAGCTTTCTTT; CDR3aa: CASSLSRGEPMNTEAFF
j_gene: TRBJ1-2; d_gene: .; v_gene: TRBV30; abundance: .; len: 12; CDR3nt: TGTGCCTGGAGCGGACAGATCTATGGCTACACCTTC; CDR3aa: CAWSGQIYGYTF
j_gene: TRBJ2-7; d_gene: TRBD2; v_gene: TRBV27; abundance: .; len: 16; CDR3nt: TGTGCCAGCAGTTTATCCCCGACTAGCGGGAGTTACGAGCAGTACTTC; CDR3aa: CASSLSPTSGSYEQYF
j_gene: TRBJ2-3; d_gene: .; v_gene: TRBV4-3; abundance: .; len: 15; CDR3nt: TGCGCCAGCAGCCAAGTACCCCCAGGGACAGATACGCAGTATTTT; CDR3aa: CASSQVPPGTDTQYF
j_gene: TRBJ2-2; d_gene: TRBD1; v_gene: TRBV11-3; abundance: .; len: 20; CDR3nt: TGTGCCAGCAGCTCATCCTATCCGGGACAGGGGGCTTTTGGCACCGGGGAGCTGTTTTTT; CDR3aa: CASSSSYPGQGAFGTGELFF
j_gene: TRBJ2-7; d_gene: .; v_gene: TRBV2; abundance: .; len: 13; CDR3nt: TGTGCCAGCAGTGAGGGCCTTCCCTACGAGCAGTACTTC; CDR3aa: CASSEGLPYEQYF
j_gene: TRBJ1-5; d_gene: .; v_gene: TRBV27; abundance: .; len: 13; CDR3nt: TGTGCCAGCAGCCTAACGGGGCGGGAGCCCCAGCATTTT; CDR3aa: CASSLTGREPQHF
j_gene: TRBJ2-1; d_gene: .; v_gene: TRBV7-3; abundance: .; len: 15; CDR3nt: TGTGCCAGCAGCTTAACCGGAGGGTCCTACAATGAGCAGTTCTTC; CDR3aa: CASSLTGGSYNEQFF
j_gene: TRBJ2-2; d_gene: .; v_gene: TRBV27; abundance: .; len: 15; CDR3nt: TGTGCCAGCAGGCTTGACTGGGGTGTTGGCGGGGAGCTGTTTTTT; CDR3aa: CASRLDWGVGGELFF
j_gene: TRBJ1-5; d_gene: .; v_gene: TRBV7-9; abundance: .; len: 13; CDR3nt: TGTGCCAGCAGCCTCGGGGGGGGTCAGCCCCAGCATTTT; CDR3aa: CASSLGGGQPQHF
j_gene: TRBJ2-2; d_gene: TRBD2; v_gene: TRBV19; abundance: .; len: 18; CDR3nt: TGTGCCAGTAGTATCATCGGACTAGCGGGGGACCCCACCGGGGAGCTGTTTTTT; CDR3aa: CASSIIGLAGDPTGELFF
j_gene: TRBJ1-1; d_gene: TRBD1; v_gene: TRBV9; abundance: .; len: 13; CDR3nt: TGTGCCAGCAGCCCAGGACAGGGGACTGAAGCTTTCTTT; CDR3aa: CASSPGQGTEAFF
j_gene: TRBJ2-2; d_gene: TRBD2; v_gene: TRBV28; abundance: .; len: 16; CDR3nt: TGTGCCAGCAGTTTTGGGCTAGCGGGAGGGCCGGGGGAGCTGTTTTTT; CDR3aa: CASSFGLAGGPGELFF
j_gene: TRBJ2-7; d_gene: .; v_gene: TRBV19; abundance: .; len: 13; CDR3nt: TGTGCCAGTAGTATGGTTCAGTGGGGCGAGCAGTACTTC; CDR3aa: CASSMVQWGEQYF